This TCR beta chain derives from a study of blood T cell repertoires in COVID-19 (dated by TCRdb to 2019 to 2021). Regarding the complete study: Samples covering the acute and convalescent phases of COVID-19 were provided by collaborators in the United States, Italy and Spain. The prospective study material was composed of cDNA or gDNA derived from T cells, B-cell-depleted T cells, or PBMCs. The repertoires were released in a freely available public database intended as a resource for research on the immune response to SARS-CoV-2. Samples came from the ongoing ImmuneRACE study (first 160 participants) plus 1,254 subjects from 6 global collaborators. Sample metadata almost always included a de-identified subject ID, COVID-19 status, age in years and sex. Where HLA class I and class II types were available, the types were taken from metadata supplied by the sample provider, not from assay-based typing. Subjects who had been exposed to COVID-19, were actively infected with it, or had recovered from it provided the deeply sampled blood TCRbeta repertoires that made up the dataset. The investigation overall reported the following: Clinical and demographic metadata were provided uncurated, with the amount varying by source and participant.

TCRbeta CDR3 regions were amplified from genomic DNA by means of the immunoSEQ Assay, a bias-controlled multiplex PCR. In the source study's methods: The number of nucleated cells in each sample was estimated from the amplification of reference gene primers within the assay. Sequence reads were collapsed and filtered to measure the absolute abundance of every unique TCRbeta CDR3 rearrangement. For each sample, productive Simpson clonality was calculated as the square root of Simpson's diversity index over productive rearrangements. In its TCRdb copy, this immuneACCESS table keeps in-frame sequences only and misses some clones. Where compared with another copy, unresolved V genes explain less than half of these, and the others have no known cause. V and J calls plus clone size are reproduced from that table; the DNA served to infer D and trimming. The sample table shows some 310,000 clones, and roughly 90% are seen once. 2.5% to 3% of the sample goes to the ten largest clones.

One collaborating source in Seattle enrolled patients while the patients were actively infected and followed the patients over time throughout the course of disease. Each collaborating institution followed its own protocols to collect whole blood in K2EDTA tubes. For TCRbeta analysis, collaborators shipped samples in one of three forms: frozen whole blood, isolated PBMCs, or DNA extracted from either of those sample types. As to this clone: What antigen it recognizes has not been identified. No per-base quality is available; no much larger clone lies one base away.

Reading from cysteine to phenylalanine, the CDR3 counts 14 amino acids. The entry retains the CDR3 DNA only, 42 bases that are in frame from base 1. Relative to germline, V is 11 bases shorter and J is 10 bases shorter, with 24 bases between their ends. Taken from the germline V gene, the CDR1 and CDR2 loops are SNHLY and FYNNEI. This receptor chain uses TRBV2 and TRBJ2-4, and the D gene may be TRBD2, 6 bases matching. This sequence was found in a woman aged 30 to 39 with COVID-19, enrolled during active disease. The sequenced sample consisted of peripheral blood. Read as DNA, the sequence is TGTGCCGCGGGGTACGGCGGGATCCAGGAGATTCAGTACTTC. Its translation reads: CAAGYGGIQEIQYF.